Shown below are 20 T cell receptor beta chains from a single sample sequenced in a study of blood T cells in healthy people across ages. Alongside a J-beta primer mix, a sample-barcoded 5' primer served in a second PCR lasting 7 to 11 cycles. TCRdb used MiXCR to reprocess the 5' RACE reads, holding one entry per CDR3 protein. The sample shows about 580,000 distinct CDR3 sequences, around half of them seen only once. Sequenced input: blood. These TCRs come from a man at least 80 years old in good health.

The chain employs TRBV3-1 and TRBJ2-7; D is possibly TRBD2 (6 bases). V was clipped by 1 base and J by 2 bases, with 9 bases between them. The germline CDR1 and CDR2 sequences are LGHDT and YNNKEL (reference sequence). The CDR3 covers 14 residues. The DNA for the CDR3 is TGTGCCAGCAGCCAAGCCGGCGGGACCTACGAGCAGTACTTC. Protein: CASSQAGGTYEQYF.

This clonotype was observed a handful of times. This clone may be a read error of a much larger clone one base away. The V call is TRBV6-5, the J call TRBJ2-7, with D hard to call. Trimming stripped 6 bases from V and 7 bases from J, with 16 bases between. Looked up from germline, CDR1 is MNHEY and CDR2 is SVGAGI. The CDR3 is 13 amino acids. In DNA, the CDR3 is TGTGCCAGCAGATCCTTAGACCCCTGGGAGCAGTACTTC. This encodes CASRSLDPWEQYF.

V is TRBV14 and J is TRBJ1-6; D is unclear. Germline CDR1 reads SGHDN; CDR2 reads FVKESK. Trimming took off 0 bases at V and 7 bases at J, with 4 bases between the two ends. The CDR3 extends over 13 amino acids. The CDR3 DNA is TGTGCCAGCAGCCAAGAACAGAATTCACCCCTCCACTTT. The encoded protein is CASSQEQNSPLHF. The variable domain in full, completed from reference TRBV14 and TRBJ1-6, reads EAGVTQFPSHSVIEKGQTVTLRCDPISGHDNLYWYRRVMGKEIKFLLHFVKESKQDESGMPNNRFLAERTGGTYSTLKVQPAELEDSGVYFCASSQEQNSPLHFGNGTRLTVT.

In this sample, this clonotype turned up a few times. The chain has TRBV7-2 and TRBJ1-6; D not certain. Trimming shortened V by 1 base and J by 7 bases, and 8 bases separated the two germline ends. In germline, CDR1 is SGHTA, CDR2 FQGNSA. CDR3 length: 14 residues. This CDR3 reads CASSLVPENSPLHF. CDR3 coding DNA: TGTGCCAGCAGCTTAGTTCCTGAAAATTCACCCCTCCACTTT.

The rearrangement links TRBV20-1 to TRBJ2-7, with 8 bases matching TRBD2. The trim removed 6 bases at V and 2 bases at J, leaving 9 bases unmatched. In germline, CDR1 is DFQATT, CDR2 SNEGSKA (reference sequence). CDR3 length: 14 amino acids. The DNA for the CDR3 is TGCAGTGCGGAGCGTAGCGGGATCACCTACGAGCAGTACTTC. This codes for CSAERSGITYEQYF.

J is TRBJ2-1 and V is TRBV4-3; 11 bases agree with TRBD2. V shed 4 bases, J shed 9 bases, and the junction held 5 bases outside the gene matches. The germline V gene encodes CDR1 LGHNA and CDR2 YSLEER. CDR3 length equals 14 residues. For the CDR3, the DNA is TGCGCCAGCAGCCGACTAGCGGGATACGGTGAGCAGTTCTTC. This encodes CASSRLAGYGEQFF.

DNA of the CDR3: TGTGCCAGCAGTGACCCTTCGGCGGTTAGCAATGAGCAGTTCTTC. Protein: CASSDPSAVSNEQFF. V is TRBV6-2 or TRBV6-3 and J is TRBJ2-1; no definite D call. This CDR3 spans 15 amino acids. The V end lost 5 bases, the J end lost 6 bases, and 17 bases lay between the germline ends. Germline values: CDR1 MNHEY, CDR2 SVGEGT.

This clonotype appeared a few times. The chain joins TRBV4-3 to TRBJ2-5; D unresolved. The CDR3 is 13 amino acids. Germline lookup yields CDR1 LGHNA and CDR2 YSLEER. V gave up 0 bases and J gave up 5 bases, with 7 bases separating them. The CDR3 protein is CASSQEGRETQYF. DNA of the CDR3: TGCGCCAGCAGCCAAGAAGGACGGGAGACCCAGTACTTC.

The chain couples TRBV28 to TRBJ2-7; D may match TRBD1 or TRBD2 (5 bases each). Germline assignment: CDR1 MDHEN and CDR2 SYDVKM. This CDR3 comprises 16 residues. V lost 5 bases, J lost 6 bases, and 23 bases lay in between. CDR3 nucleotides: TGTGCCAGCAGTAACCAGCAGGGTTCTGGGGAGCTCGAGCAGTACTTC. This sequence encodes CASSNQQGSGELEQYF.

This rearrangement joins TRBV2 to TRBJ2-1, with D perhaps matching TRBD1 or TRBD2 (5 bases each). Germline V gene data show CDR1 as SNHLY and CDR2 as FYNNEI. The ends were cut back, 4 bases at V and 6 bases at J, with 10 bases in the middle. The CDR3 has 13 residues. CDR3 DNA: TGTGCCAGCAGTGGGGACCGCTCCAATGAGCAGTTCTTC. It translates to CASSGDRSNEQFF.

This clonotype was counted only a few times. The chain joins TRBV6-6 to TRBJ1-1; the D gene is possibly TRBD1 (5 bases). Germline V gene data show CDR1 as MNHNY and CDR2 as SVGAGI (reference sequence). CDR3 size: 15 residues. The V end lost 7 bases, the J end lost 7 bases, and 22 bases lay between the germline ends. As DNA, the CDR3 is TGTGCCAGCATCCTATCGCGGGGGGGGATTGTTGAAGCTTTCTTT. It is translated as CASILSRGGIVEAFF.

V usage is TRBV20-1 and J usage is TRBJ2-4; D call uncertain. Per germline, CDR1 DFQATT and CDR2 SNEGSKA (reference sequence). V lost 0 bases and J 5 bases, leaving 11 bases between the germline ends. This CDR3 has 14 residues. This CDR3 reads CSAREAELQNIQYF. The CDR3 coding sequence is TGCAGTGCTAGAGAAGCTGAACTCCAAAACATTCAGTACTTC.

The chain carries TRBV7-2 and TRBJ2-4; D might be TRBD2 (6 bases). Germline V gives CDR1 SGHTA, CDR2 FQGNSA. V gave up 0 bases and J gave up 0 bases, with 9 bases separating them. The CDR3 length is 16 residues. For the CDR3, the DNA is TGTGCCAGCAGCTTAGCGCGGGGCCTAGCCAAAAACATTCAGTACTTC. Protein sequence: CASSLARGLAKNIQYF.

The chain's CDR3 is CAISDLGFEAFF. The CDR3 region has the DNA TGTGCCATCAGTGACTTGGGGTTTGAAGCTTTCTTT. The chain joins TRBV10-3 to TRBJ1-1; D gene uncertain. The ends were cut back, 3 bases at V and 7 bases at J, with 9 bases in the middle. Germline-derived CDR1 and CDR2 are ENHRY and SYGVKD. This CDR3 region has 12 residues.

This sequence joins TRBV6-1 and TRBJ1-1; TRBD1 matches at 10 bases. The CDR3 totals 18 residues. The V and J ends lost 6 bases and 0 bases, in that order; junction bases with no gene match: 13. Germline CDR1 is MNHNS and CDR2 is SASEGT. Here the CDR3 reads CASRARQGAGVMNTEAFF. CDR3 DNA sequence: TGTGCCAGCAGGGCCAGACAGGGGGCTGGGGTAATGAACACTGAAGCTTTCTTT.

The CDR3 here is CASSPGILMDTEAFF. DNA for the CDR3: TGTGCCAGCAGCCCCGGGATACTCATGGACACTGAAGCTTTCTTT. The rearrangement joins TRBV6-5 to TRBJ1-1; D is unclear. There are 15 residues in the CDR3. Per germline, CDR1 MNHEY and CDR2 SVGAGI. With 6 bases removed from V and 3 bases from J, the gap between germline ends came to 17 bases.

This clonotype has more than one count but fewer than ten. The J gene is TRBJ2-7, the V gene TRBV6-2 or TRBV6-3; possibly TRBD1 for D (6 bases). This CDR3 spans 16 amino acids. From germline, CDR1 is MNHEY and CDR2 SVGEGT. With 5 bases removed from V and 6 bases from J, the gap between germline ends came to 23 bases. The CDR3 reads CASSDPWGLGKREQYF. The DNA of the CDR3 is TGTGCCAGCAGTGATCCTTGGGGGCTGGGGAAGCGCGAGCAGTACTTC.

The chain combines TRBV6-5 with TRBJ1-5, with no clear D. The V and J ends lost 10 bases and 4 bases respectively, with 11 bases between them. Per germline, CDR1 MNHEY and CDR2 SVGAGI. The CDR3 is 12 amino acids. The CDR3 protein is CATLTGNQPQHF. The DNA of the CDR3 is TGTGCCACCCTGACGGGGAATCAGCCCCAGCATTTT.

Remarks on this clonotype: This may arise from a read error, as a much more abundant clone is one base away. The CDR3 carries no conserved terminal phenylalanine or tryptophan, so it likely arises from a read error. The rearrangement joins TRBV7-9 to TRBJ2-5; D might be TRBD1 (6 bases). This CDR3 has 15 amino acids. Deletions cut 1 base from V and 0 bases from J, with 9 bases between. Germline V lookup: CDR1 SEHNR, CDR2 FQNEAQ (reference sequence). This CDR3 reads CASSLGTAYQETQYS. CDR3 in DNA: TGTGCCAGCAGCTTAGGGACAGCGTACCAAGAGACCCAGTACTCC.

This clonotype was recorded many times. The V and J genes are TRBV6-5 and TRBJ1-6, with 7 bases aligning to TRBD1. With V trimmed by 6 bases and J by 6 bases, 2 bases remained unmatched. The CDR3 covers 13 residues. Germline V CDR1 and CDR2: MNHEY, SVGAGI. The DNA for the CDR3 is TGTGCCAGCAGAAGGGGGCGTAATTCACCCCTCCACTTT. This translates into CASRRGRNSPLHF.